What follows are 24 T cell receptor beta chains derived from one specimen sequenced in a study of shared clonotypes between healthy human individuals. Assay: immunoSEQ multiplex PCR; the TCRdb copy retains only in-frame clones and omits some. The sample includes 650,000 to 750,000 clones, less than 80% of them seen just once. Input material: memory CD4+ T cells sorted from blood. The subset is: CD45RA-negative fraction. The receptor source for this set is a woman in her thirties in good health.

The chain has TRBV28 and TRBJ1-5; D uncertain. Germline loops: CDR1 MDHEN, CDR2 SYDVKM. Trimming pared 6 bases from V and 3 bases from J, leaving 12 bases between. This CDR3 is 14 amino acids long. Here the CDR3 reads CASRMAQVNQPQHF. CDR3 in DNA: TGTGCCAGCAGAATGGCCCAGGTCAATCAGCCCCAGCATTTT.

This rearrangement joins TRBV6-5 to TRBJ1-4; the D gene is possibly TRBD1 (6 bases). V was clipped by 0 bases and J by 8 bases, with 16 bases between them. CDR1 is MNHEY and CDR2 is SVGAGI in the germline V gene. This CDR3 comprises 16 residues. CDR3 DNA sequence: TGTGCCAGCAGTTACTCGATGAGGGGGTTGGGCGAAAAACTGTTTTTT. Amino acids: CASSYSMRGLGEKLFF.

The table lists this clone with a few counts. In the same sample, other DNA sequences code for this CDR3. The rearrangement joins TRBV5-1 to TRBJ2-1, with TRBD1 as a possible D gene (5 bases). Germline V gene data show CDR1 as SGHRS and CDR2 as YFSETQ. This CDR3 region has 15 residues. Deletions cut 0 bases from V and 3 bases from J, with 10 bases between. CDR3 nucleotide sequence: TGCGCCAGCAGCTTGGACAGGTTTGACTACAATGAGCAGTTCTTC. Amino acids: CASSLDRFDYNEQFF.

This clone came up a few times. The chain combines TRBV11-3 with TRBJ1-5; D possibly corresponds to TRBD1 (6 bases). Germline CDR1 SGHNT, CDR2 YENEEA. Deletions cut 5 bases from V and 2 bases from J, with 13 bases between. CDR3 length equals 15 residues. CDR3 bases: TGTGCCAGCAGCAAACAGGGCAAGGGCAATCAGCCCCAGCATTTT. It yields the protein CASSKQGKGNQPQHF.

The chain combines TRBV29-1 with TRBJ2-3, with TRBD1 matching over 9 bases. The CDR3 is 14 amino acids. Trimming at V came to 7 bases and at J to 4 bases, leaving 9 bases not matched to a gene. From germline, CDR1 is SQVTM and CDR2 ANQGSEA. The CDR3 DNA reads TGCAGCGCTGGGGGGACAGGGAAGGCAGATACGCAGTATTTT. Translating it yields CSAGGTGKADTQYF.

The chain has TRBV11-2 and TRBJ1-2, with D unclear. V was trimmed by 3 bases and J by 3 bases, leaving 5 bases between them. This CDR3 has 12 amino acids. Per germline, CDR1 SGHAT and CDR2 FQNNGV. The DNA of the CDR3 is TGTGCCAGCAGCTTCCTTGACTATGGCTACACCTTC. Its translation: CASSFLDYGYTF.

The chain combines TRBV5-1 with TRBJ2-6; TRBD1 matches 8 bases. The CDR3 has 17 amino acids. V lost 0 bases and J lost 4; bases outside the gene matches: 6. Per germline, CDR1 SGHRS and CDR2 YFSETQ. The DNA for the CDR3 is TGCGCCAGCAGCTTGGCCCAGGGGGCGTCCGGGGCCAACGTCCTGACTTTC. Translated: CASSLAQGASGANVLTF.

This clone was found once. J is TRBJ2-1 and V is TRBV10-2, with TRBD2 matching over 13 bases. CDR1 is WSHSY and CDR2 is SAAADI in the germline V gene. The CDR3 is 13 residues long. V was pared by 8 bases and J by 10 bases, with 5 bases of the junction left unmatched. The CDR3 is CASRTSGSREQFF. CDR3 nucleotide sequence: TGCGCCAGCCGGACTAGCGGGAGTCGGGAGCAGTTCTTC.

This clone was counted ten times or more. The chain couples TRBV27 to TRBJ2-1; D gene ambiguous. Trimming took 6 bases from V and 3 from J, leaving 12 bases between them. From germline, CDR1 is MNHEY and CDR2 SMNVEV (reference sequence). This CDR3 spans 14 amino acids. CDR3 residues: CASSSGSHYNEQFF. DNA for the CDR3: TGTGCCAGCAGCTCCGGGTCTCACTACAATGAGCAGTTCTTC.

The CDR3 region has the DNA TGTGCCAGTACGAAGCGGGAGGGTGCAGATACGCAGTATTTT. Protein: CASTKREGADTQYF. The V call is TRBV2, the J call TRBJ2-3; 10 bases line up with TRBD2. The CDR3 totals 14 residues. Germline V gene lookup returns CDR1 SNHLY and CDR2 FYNNEI. V was clipped by 9 bases and J by 4 bases; unmatched bases: 7. The variable domain in full, completed from reference TRBV2 and TRBJ2-3, reads EPEVTQTPSHQVTQMGQEVILRCVPISNHLYFYWYRQILGQKVEFLVSFYNNEISEKSEIFDDQFSVERPDGSNFTLKIRSTKLEDSAMYFCASTKREGADTQYFGPGTRLTVL.

This clone was seen once. This chain joins TRBV5-6 and TRBJ1-5, with unresolved D. There are 12 residues in the CDR3. Between the trimmed V and J ends, which lost 1 base and 4 bases, there was a span of 3 bases. Germline CDR1 and CDR2: SGHDT and YYEEEE. The CDR3 sequence is CASSLLNQPQHF. In nucleotides, the CDR3 is TGTGCCAGCAGCTTGCTTAATCAGCCCCAGCATTTT.

The V gene is TRBV28, the J gene TRBJ1-1; D is undetermined. Trimming shortened V by 3 bases and J by 3 bases, and 5 bases separated the two germline ends. This CDR3 is 12 amino acids long. CDR1 is MDHEN, CDR2 SYDVKM, per germline. DNA of the CDR3: TGTGCCAGCAGTTTGGAGGACACTGAAGCTTTCTTT. It yields the protein CASSLEDTEAFF.

The chain joins TRBV7-9 to TRBJ2-7; D gene ambiguous. The CDR3 is 15 amino acids. Germline V gives CDR1 SEHNR, CDR2 FQNEAQ (reference sequence). V was cut by 4 bases and J by 6 bases, with 19 bases left in between. For the CDR3, the DNA is TGTGCCAGCAGCTCCAAAACCGCGGAACCCTGCGAGCAGTACTTC. Its protein product is CASSSKTAEPCEQYF.

This sequence joins TRBV10-3 and TRBJ2-5; D is possibly TRBD1 or TRBD2 (5 bases each). V was shortened by 2 bases and J by 5 bases, with 15 bases between the two germline ends. The CDR3 is 15 residues long. Germline CDR1 is ENHRY and CDR2 is SYGVKD. The CDR3 DNA follows: TGTGCCATCAGTGAGAGTCCCCTAGAGGGGGAGACCCAGTACTTC. This gives the protein CAISESPLEGETQYF.

This rearrangement joins TRBV28 to TRBJ2-3; 7 bases map to TRBD1. This CDR3 is built from 16 residues. The V gene's germline CDR1 is MDHEN and CDR2 SYDVKM. J was trimmed by 0 bases and V by 5 bases; bases with no gene match: 8. CDR3 sequence (DNA): TGTGCCAGCAGTCCACGACAGGGTAAAAGCACAGATACGCAGTATTTT. It yields the protein CASSPRQGKSTDTQYF.

This sequence joins TRBV29-1 and TRBJ1-2; D gene uncertain. Germline CDR1 and CDR2: SQVTM and ANQGSEA. CDR3 length equals 13 residues. The germline V and J ends were trimmed by 3 bases and 7 bases, with 15 bases remaining between them. The CDR3: CSVESGRTGGYTF. As DNA, the CDR3 is TGCAGCGTTGAGTCAGGTCGAACTGGTGGCTACACCTTC.

In its sample, this clone was seen once. V usage is TRBV19 and J usage is TRBJ2-7, with unresolved D. Germline V CDR1 and CDR2: LNHDA, SQIVND (reference sequence). V lost 7 bases, J lost 0 bases, and 4 bases lay in between. The CDR3 has 11 residues. As DNA, the CDR3 is TGTGCCAGTAATAGCTCCTACGAGCAGTACTTC. Its translation: CASNSSYEQYF.

V gene TRBV7-2 combines with J gene TRBJ1-2; the match to TRBD1 covers 8 bases. From germline, CDR1 is SGHTA and CDR2 FQGNSA. V lost 1 base and J lost 5; bases outside the gene matches: 9. The CDR3 extends over 16 amino acids. CDR3 loop: CASSLGGRQGPYGYTF. In DNA, the CDR3 is TGTGCCAGCAGCTTAGGGGGACGACAGGGGCCGTATGGCTACACCTTC.

This clone was seen a few times. The rearrangement joins TRBV19 to TRBJ1-5, with D hard to call. Between the trimmed V and J ends, which lost 5 bases and 7 bases, there was a span of 9 bases. In germline, CDR1 is LNHDA, CDR2 SQIVND (reference sequence). This CDR3 has 12 residues. CDR3 DNA sequence: TGTGCCAGTAGTGGCTCCTTGCAGCCCCAGCATTTT. This gives the protein CASSGSLQPQHF.

The gene calls are TRBV28 and TRBJ2-7; a possible D gene is TRBD2 (6 bases). The germline V gene has CDR1 MDHEN and CDR2 SYDVKM. Trimming pared 6 bases from V and 3 bases from J, leaving 18 bases between. The CDR3 is 15 amino acids. DNA of the CDR3: TGTGCCAGCAGACGCCCCCAGGGACTGGGCTACGAGCAGTACTTC. It is translated as CASRRPQGLGYEQYF.

This clone was recorded a few times. This chain links TRBV2 with TRBJ2-1; 9 nucleotides agree with TRBD2. V trimming: 4 bases; J trimming: 8 bases; junction bases outside the gene matches: 9. Per germline, CDR1 SNHLY and CDR2 FYNNEI. The CDR3 spans 15 residues. CDR3 region: CASSAAGGPSHEQFF. The CDR3 DNA reads TGTGCCAGCAGTGCGGCGGGAGGGCCCTCGCATGAGCAGTTCTTC.

CDR3: CASSTSGNNQPQHF. In DNA, the CDR3 is TGCGCCAGCAGCACGTCAGGGAACAATCAGCCCCAGCATTTT. This chain connects TRBV5-1 to TRBJ1-5; the D gene is possibly TRBD1 (5 bases). Trimming pared 4 bases from V and 3 bases from J, leaving 11 bases between. The CDR3 is made up of 14 amino acids. Per germline, CDR1 SGHRS and CDR2 YFSETQ.

The chain recombines TRBV7-9 with TRBJ2-7, with 10 bases lining up with TRBD1. J was trimmed by 2 bases and V by 3 bases; bases with no gene match: 4. The V gene's germline CDR1 is SEHNR and CDR2 FQNEAQ (reference sequence). This CDR3 comprises 15 residues. The CDR3 sequence: CASSFRDRGTYEQYF. CDR3 nucleotides: TGTGCCAGCAGCTTCCGGGACAGGGGCACCTACGAGCAGTACTTC.

This clone was seen a few times. The chain couples TRBV28 to TRBJ1-5, with TRBD1 matching 8 bases. J was trimmed by 5 bases and V by 5 bases; bases with no gene match: 11. Germline CDR1 is MDHEN and CDR2 is SYDVKM. The CDR3 spans 16 residues. CDR3 DNA sequence: TGTGCCAGCAGTCCCCACGCCAGGGGGCTGGATCAGCCCCAGCATTTT. Translation gives CASSPHARGLDQPQHF. The entire variable domain, with the rest obtained from reference TRBV28 and TRBJ1-5, is as follows: DVKVTQSSRYLVKRTGEKVFLECVQDMDHENMFWYRQDPGLGLRLIYFSYDVKMKEKGDIPEGYSVSREKKERFSLILESASTNQTSMYLCASSPHARGLDQPQHFGDGTRLSIL.